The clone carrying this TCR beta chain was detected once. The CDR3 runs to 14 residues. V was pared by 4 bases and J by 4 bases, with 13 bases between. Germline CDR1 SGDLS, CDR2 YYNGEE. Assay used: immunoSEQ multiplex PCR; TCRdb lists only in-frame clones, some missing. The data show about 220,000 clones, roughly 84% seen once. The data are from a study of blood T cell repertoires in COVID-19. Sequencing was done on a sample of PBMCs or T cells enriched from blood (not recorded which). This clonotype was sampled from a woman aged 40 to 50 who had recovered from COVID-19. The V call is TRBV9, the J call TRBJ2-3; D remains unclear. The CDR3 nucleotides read TGTGCCAGCAGCCCCGACGTAAGCGCAGATACGCAGTATTTT. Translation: CASSPDVSADTQYF.